The 3 T cell receptor beta chains below all came from one sample that was sequenced in a study of tumor-infiltrating lymphocytes in primary liver carcinoma. Production of TCR beta cDNA used around 500 ng total RNA together with a constant-region primer. Slightly modified ARM-PCR with three nested multiplex PCR rounds yielded TCR beta libraries. TRBV1-TRBV30 forward primers and a C-beta reverse primer were used in the first two PCR rounds, which each ran for ten to eleven cycles. TCRdb re-called the multiplex PCR reads with MiXCR, one entry per CDR3 protein. The sample consists of roughly 80,000 distinct CDR3 sequences, around 66% of them appearing once. Both RNA and DNA were isolated together from around 18-30 mg of bulk tissue that had not been sorted. The sample consisted of tumor-adjacent normal liver tissue. The receptors come from a man aged 35 to 55 with primary liver carcinoma and hepatitis B virus infection.

With regard to this clonotype: The junction does not match germline at one end; this may be a read error. The chain joins TRBV6-5 to TRBJ2-7; 8 bases map to TRBD2. Germline CDR1 and CDR2: MNHEY and SVGAGI. The CDR3 length is 16 residues. CDR3 protein: CASGYSMPSGGHELYF. The CDR3 bases are TGTGCCAGCGGTTACTCGATGCCCTCGGGAGGGCACGAGCTGTACTTC.

V is TRBV4-2 and J is TRBJ2-4; D possibly uses TRBD1 or TRBD2 (5 bases each). The V gene lost 3 bases and the J gene lost 2 bases, with 23 bases spanning the gap. There are 19 residues in the CDR3. CDR1 is LGHNA, CDR2 YNFKEQ, per germline. This CDR3 is CASSQDALTMGTTKNIQYF. DNA of the CDR3: TGTGCCAGCAGCCAGGATGCTTTAACGATGGGGACCACCAAAAACATTCAGTACTTC.

This clonotype was picked up many times. This chain uses TRBV28 with TRBJ1-5, with D possibly matching TRBD1 (5 bases). Trimming cost V 5 bases and J 1 base, with 12 bases left between them. The germline V gene has CDR1 MDHEN and CDR2 SYDVKM. This CDR3 contains 15 residues. CDR3 amino acids: CASSAGGRSNQPQHF. As DNA, the CDR3 is TGTGCCAGCAGTGCCGGGGGTAGGAGCAATCAGCCCCAGCATTTT.